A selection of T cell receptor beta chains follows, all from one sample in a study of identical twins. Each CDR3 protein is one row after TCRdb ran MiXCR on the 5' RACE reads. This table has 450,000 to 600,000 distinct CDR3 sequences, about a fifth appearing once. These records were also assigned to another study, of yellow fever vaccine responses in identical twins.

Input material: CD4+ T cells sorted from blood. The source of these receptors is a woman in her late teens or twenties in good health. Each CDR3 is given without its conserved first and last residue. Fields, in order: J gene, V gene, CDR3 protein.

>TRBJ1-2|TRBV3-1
ASSPAPTGLGGT
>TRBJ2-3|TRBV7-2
ASSLRGSGRARDTQY
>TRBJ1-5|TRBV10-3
AISEARGGGLNQPQH
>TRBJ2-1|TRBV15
ATSSHSGTSGANEQF
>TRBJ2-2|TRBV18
ASSRDRGITGELF
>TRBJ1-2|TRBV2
ASSDRGEAGYGYT
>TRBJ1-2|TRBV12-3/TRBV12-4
ASSPRGSYGYT
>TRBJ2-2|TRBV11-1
ASSLTSGMNTGELF
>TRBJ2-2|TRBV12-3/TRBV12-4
ASAGGAVSGELF
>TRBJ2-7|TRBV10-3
AISVGASYEQY
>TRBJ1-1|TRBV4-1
ASSQDMGWGTEAF
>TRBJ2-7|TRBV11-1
ASSLAGSTSYEQY
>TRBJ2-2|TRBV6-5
ASSWGQGLTGELF